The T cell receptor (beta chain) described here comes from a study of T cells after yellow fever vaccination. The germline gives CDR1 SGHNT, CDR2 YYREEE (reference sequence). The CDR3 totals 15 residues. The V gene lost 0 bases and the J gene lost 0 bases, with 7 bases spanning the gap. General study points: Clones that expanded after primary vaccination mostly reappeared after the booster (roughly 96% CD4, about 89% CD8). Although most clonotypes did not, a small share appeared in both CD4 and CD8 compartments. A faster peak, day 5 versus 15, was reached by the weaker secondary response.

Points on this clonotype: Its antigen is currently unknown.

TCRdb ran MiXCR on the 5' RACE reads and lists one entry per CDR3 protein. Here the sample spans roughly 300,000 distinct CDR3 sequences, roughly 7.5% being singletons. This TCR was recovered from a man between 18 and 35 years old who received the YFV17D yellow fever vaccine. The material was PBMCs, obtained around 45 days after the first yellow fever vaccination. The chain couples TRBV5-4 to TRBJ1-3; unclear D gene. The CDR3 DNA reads TGTGCCAGCAGCTTGGGAGAATCCTCTGGAAACACCATATATTTT. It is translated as CASSLGESSGNTIYF.